The clone carrying this T cell receptor beta chain was recorded a few times. What it binds is not known. This specimen belongs to a study of cytomegalovirus exposure and HLA in healthy donors. Trimming removed 2 bases from V and 0 bases from J, with 11 bases in between. The CDR3 is 15 amino acids. Germline CDR1 and CDR2: SGHVS and FNYEAQ. Sequencing used immunoSEQ multiplex PCR; TCRdb keeps in-frame clones, though not all of them. This sample yields 92,000 or so clones, of which approximately 96% are seen a single time; less than 0.8% belongs to the top ten. The study, taken as a whole, reports: It was about 150 TCR beta chains that were listed as cytomegalovirus-associated. Reportedly, cytomegalovirus status was diagnosed with high sensitivity and specificity.

The V call is TRBV7-6, the J call TRBJ2-7; TRBD1 might be the D (6 bases). The source of this sequence is a young man in good health and CMV-seronegative. The sequencing input was PBMCs. CDR3 in DNA: TGTGCCAGCAGCTTAAGTCAGGGGAGCTCCTACGAGCAGTACTTC. It is translated as CASSLSQGSSYEQYF.